This TCR beta chain was sequenced in a study of CD8 T cells in Susac syndrome. TCR beta from blood CD8+ and CD4+ T cells was sequenced. Random hexamers were used to reverse transcribe about 0.5 to 1 ug of RNA. Amplification of TCR beta CDR3 spanned 54 Vbeta and 13 Jbeta via immunoSEQ multiplex PCR. TCRdb reprocessed the immunoSEQ multiplex PCR reads via MiXCR and lists one record per CDR3 protein. The sample gives about 66,000 distinct CDR3 sequences, 90% to 95% of which show up once; 0.56% is in the top ten. The clonotype comes from a human donor with multiple sclerosis. Sequencing was done on a sample of CD8+ T cells from PBMCs.

The DNA of the CDR3 is TGTGCCAGCAGCTCGCCCCTTGACACCGGGGAGCTGTTTTTT. Its translation is CASSSPLDTGELFF. The chain is built from TRBV7-4 and TRBJ2-2; D ambiguous. Trimming took off 4 bases at V and 3 bases at J, with 9 bases between the two ends. The CDR3 runs 14 residues. CDR1 is SGHVT, CDR2 SQSDAQ, per germline. The full variable domain, completed using reference TRBV7-4 and TRBJ2-2, is GAGVSQSPRYKVAKRGRDVALRCDSISGHVTLYWYRQTLGQGSEVLTYSQSDAQRDKSGRPSGRFSAERPERSVSTLKIQRTEQGDSAVYLCASSSPLDTGELFFGEGSRLTVL.